The sequence of this TCR beta chain was determined in a study of T cell changes during pregnancy in multiple sclerosis. CDR3 size: 12 residues. The V gene lost 8 bases and the J gene lost 4 bases, with 12 bases spanning the gap. Germline loops: CDR1 ENHRY, CDR2 SYGVKD. The count of this clone is one. Here immunoSEQ multiplex PCR was the method, and the copy in TCRdb shows in-frame clones only, minus some. This repertoire shows around 59,000 clones, about 92% found once; its top ten account for less than 5%. The receptor comes from a female donor with multiple sclerosis, enrolled in a pregnancy study. This sequence joins TRBV10-3 and TRBJ2-7; D is perhaps TRBD2 (5 bases). The sample was CD8+ T cells from peripheral blood mononuclear cells, taken in the second trimester of pregnancy. Here the CDR3 DNA reads TGTGCCATCCGAGGGATCGAGTACGAGCAGTACTTC. It translates to CAIRGIEYEQYF.